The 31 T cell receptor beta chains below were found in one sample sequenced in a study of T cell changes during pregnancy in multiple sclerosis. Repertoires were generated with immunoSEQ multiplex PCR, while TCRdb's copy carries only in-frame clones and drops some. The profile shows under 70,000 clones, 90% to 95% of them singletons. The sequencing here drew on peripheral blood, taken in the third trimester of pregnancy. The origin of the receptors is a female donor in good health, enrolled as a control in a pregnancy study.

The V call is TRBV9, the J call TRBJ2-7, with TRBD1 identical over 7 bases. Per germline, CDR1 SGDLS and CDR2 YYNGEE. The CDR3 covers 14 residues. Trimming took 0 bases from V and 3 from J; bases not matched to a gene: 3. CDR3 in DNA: TGTGCCAGCAGCGTAGCCGGGACAGACTACGAGCAGTACTTC. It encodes CASSVAGTDYEQYF.

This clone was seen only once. The CDR3 here is CASSAVRKRNYGYTF. The CDR3 nucleotides are TGTGCCAGCAGTGCTGTCCGGAAGCGAAACTATGGCTACACCTTC. The chain couples TRBV2 to TRBJ1-2; D is ambiguous. Between the trimmed V and J ends, which lost 4 bases and 2 bases, there was a span of 14 bases. There are 15 residues in the CDR3. CDR1 is SNHLY and CDR2 is FYNNEI in the germline V gene.

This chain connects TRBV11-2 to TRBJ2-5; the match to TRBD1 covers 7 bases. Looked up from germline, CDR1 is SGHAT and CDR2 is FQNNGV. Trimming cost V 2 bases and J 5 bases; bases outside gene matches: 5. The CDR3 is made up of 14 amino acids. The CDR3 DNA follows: TGTGCCAGCAGCTTAAGCAGGGGGATGGAGACCCAGTACTTC. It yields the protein CASSLSRGMETQYF.

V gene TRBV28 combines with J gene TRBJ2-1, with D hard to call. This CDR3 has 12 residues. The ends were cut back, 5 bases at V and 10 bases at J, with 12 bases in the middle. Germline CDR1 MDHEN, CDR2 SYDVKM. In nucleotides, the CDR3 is TGTGCCAGCAGTGCAGCAGCCAGGGAGCAGTTCTTC. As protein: CASSAAAREQFF.

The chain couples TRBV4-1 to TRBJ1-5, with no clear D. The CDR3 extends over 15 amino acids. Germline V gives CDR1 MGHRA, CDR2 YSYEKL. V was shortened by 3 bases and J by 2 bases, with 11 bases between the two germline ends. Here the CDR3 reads CASSQPGVGNQPQHF. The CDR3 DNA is TGCGCCAGCAGCCAGCCAGGCGTGGGCAATCAGCCCCAGCATTTT.

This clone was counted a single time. The CDR3, as DNA: TGCGCCAGCAGCTTAAGCGGGAGTGGTTACGAGCAGTACTTC. Translated: CASSLSGSGYEQYF. The chain combines TRBV5-1 with TRBJ2-7; TRBD2 aligns across 8 bases. The CDR3 is 14 residues long. V dropped 2 bases and J dropped 4; count of bases not matched to a gene: 5. CDR1 and CDR2 (germline): SGHRS, YFSETQ.

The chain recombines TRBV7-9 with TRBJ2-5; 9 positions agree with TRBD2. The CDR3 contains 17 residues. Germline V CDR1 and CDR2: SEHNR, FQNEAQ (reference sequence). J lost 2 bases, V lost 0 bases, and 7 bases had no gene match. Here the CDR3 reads CASSLAWIAGEQETQYF. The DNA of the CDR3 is TGTGCCAGCAGCTTAGCGTGGATAGCGGGGGAGCAAGAGACCCAGTACTTC.

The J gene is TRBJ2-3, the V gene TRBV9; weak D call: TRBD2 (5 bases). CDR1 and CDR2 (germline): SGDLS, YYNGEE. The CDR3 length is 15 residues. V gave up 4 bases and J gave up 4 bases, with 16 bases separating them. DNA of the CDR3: TGTGCCAGCAGCCCGGACGGGGATATATCAGATACGCAGTATTTT. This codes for CASSPDGDISDTQYF.

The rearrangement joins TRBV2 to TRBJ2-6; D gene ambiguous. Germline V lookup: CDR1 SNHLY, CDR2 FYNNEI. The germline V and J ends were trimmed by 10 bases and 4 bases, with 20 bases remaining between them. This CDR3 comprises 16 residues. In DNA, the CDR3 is TGTGCCACCATACCTTGGTATTACTCCGGGGCCAACGTCCTGACTTTC. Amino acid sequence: CATIPWYYSGANVLTF. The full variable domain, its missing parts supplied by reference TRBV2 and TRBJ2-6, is EPEVTQTPSHQVTQMGQEVILRCVPISNHLYFYWYRQILGQKVEFLVSFYNNEISEKSEIFDDQFSVERPDGSNFTLKIRSTKLEDSAMYFCATIPWYYSGANVLTFGAGSRLTVL.

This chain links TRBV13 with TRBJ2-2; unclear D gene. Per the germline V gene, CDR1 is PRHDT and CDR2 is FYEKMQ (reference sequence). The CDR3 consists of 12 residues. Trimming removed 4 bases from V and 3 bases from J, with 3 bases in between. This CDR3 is CASSSYTGELFF. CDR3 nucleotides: TGTGCCAGCAGCTCCTACACCGGGGAGCTGTTTTTT.

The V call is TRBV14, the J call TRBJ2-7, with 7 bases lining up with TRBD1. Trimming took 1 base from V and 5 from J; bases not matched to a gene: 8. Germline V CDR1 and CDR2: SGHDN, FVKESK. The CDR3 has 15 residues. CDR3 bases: TGTGCCAGCAGCCAAGGCTATCGAGGGGGCGACGAGCAGTACTTC. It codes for CASSQGYRGGDEQYF.

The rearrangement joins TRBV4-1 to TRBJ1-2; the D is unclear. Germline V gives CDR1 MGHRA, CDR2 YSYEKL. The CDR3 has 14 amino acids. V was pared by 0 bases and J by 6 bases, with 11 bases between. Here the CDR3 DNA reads TGCGCCAGCAGCCAAGAGGGGAGTGCGAATGGCTACACCTTC. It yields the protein CASSQEGSANGYTF.

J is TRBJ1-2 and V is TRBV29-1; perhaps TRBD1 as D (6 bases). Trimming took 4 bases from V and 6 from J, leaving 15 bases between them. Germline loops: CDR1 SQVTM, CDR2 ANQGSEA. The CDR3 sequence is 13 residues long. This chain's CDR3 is CSVAGGPSDGYTF. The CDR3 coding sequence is TGCAGCGTTGCCGGGGGGCCGTCGGATGGCTACACCTTC.

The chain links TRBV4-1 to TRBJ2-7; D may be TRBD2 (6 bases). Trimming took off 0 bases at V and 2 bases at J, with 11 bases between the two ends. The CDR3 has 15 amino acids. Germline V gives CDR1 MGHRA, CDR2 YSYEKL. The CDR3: CASSQDRGDAYEQYF. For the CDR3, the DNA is TGCGCCAGCAGCCAAGATCGCGGGGACGCCTACGAGCAGTACTTC.

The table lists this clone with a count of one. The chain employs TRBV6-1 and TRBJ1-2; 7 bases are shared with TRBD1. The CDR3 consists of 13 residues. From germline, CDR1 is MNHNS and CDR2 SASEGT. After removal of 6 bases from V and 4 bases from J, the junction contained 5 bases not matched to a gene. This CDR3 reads CASRSGGGYGYTF. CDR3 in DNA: TGTGCCAGCAGGTCAGGGGGAGGCTATGGCTACACCTTC.

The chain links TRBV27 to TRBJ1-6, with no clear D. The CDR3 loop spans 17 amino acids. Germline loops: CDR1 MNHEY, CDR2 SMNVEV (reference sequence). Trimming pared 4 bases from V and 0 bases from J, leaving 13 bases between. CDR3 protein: CASSSAVDISYNSPLHF. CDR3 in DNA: TGTGCCAGCAGTTCCGCAGTCGACATCTCCTATAATTCACCCCTCCACTTT.

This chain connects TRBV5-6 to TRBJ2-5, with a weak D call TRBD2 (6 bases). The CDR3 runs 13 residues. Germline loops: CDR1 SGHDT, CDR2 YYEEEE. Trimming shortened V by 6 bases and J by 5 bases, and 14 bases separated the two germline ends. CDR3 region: CASTRWGVETQYF. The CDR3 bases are TGTGCCAGCACCAGGTGGGGGGTTGAGACCCAGTACTTC. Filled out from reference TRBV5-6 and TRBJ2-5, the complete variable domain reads DAGVTQSPTHLIKTRGQQVTLRCSPKSGHDTVSWYQQALGQGPQFIFQYYEEEERQRGNFPDRFSGHQFPNYSSELNVNALLLGDSALYLCASTRWGVETQYFGPGTRLLVL.

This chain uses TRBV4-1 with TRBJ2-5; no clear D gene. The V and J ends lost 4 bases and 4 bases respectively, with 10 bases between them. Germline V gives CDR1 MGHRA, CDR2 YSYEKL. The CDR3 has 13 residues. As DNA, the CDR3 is TGCGCCAGCAGCCTTAGAACTATAGAGACCCAGTACTTC. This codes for CASSLRTIETQYF.

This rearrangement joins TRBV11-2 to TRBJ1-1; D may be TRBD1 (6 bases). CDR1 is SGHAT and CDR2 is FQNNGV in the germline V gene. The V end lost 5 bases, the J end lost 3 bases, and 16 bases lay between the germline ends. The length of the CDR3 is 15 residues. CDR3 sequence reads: CASSRVGGRDTEAFF. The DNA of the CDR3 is TGTGCCAGCAGCCGTGTGGGGGGGCGCGACACTGAAGCTTTCTTT.

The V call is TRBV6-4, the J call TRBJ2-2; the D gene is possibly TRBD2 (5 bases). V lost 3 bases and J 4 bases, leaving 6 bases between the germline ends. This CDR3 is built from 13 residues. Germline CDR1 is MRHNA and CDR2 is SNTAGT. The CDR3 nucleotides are TGTGCCAGCAGTGAAGGGAGCACCGGGGAGCTGTTTTTT. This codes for CASSEGSTGELFF.

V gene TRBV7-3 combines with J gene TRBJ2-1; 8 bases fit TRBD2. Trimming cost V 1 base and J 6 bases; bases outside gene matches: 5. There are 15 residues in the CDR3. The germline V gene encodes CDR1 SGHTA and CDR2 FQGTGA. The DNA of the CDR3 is TGTGCCAGCAGCTTAATGGCGGGGGGCCTCAATGAGCAGTTCTTC. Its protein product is CASSLMAGGLNEQFF.

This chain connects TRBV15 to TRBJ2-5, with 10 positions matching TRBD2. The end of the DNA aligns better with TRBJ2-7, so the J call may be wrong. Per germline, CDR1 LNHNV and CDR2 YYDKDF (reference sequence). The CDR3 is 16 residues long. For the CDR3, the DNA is TGTGCCACCAGCAGGACGGGGACTAGCGACACCTACGAGCAGTACTTC. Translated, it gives CATSRTGTSDTYEQYF.

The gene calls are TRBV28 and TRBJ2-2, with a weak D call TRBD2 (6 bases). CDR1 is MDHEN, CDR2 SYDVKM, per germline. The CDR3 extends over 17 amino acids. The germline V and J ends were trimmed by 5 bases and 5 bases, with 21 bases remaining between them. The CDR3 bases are TGTGCCAGCAGTATCCCTTTTGCGGGACCGGGGACCGGGGAGCTGTTTTTT. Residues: CASSIPFAGPGTGELFF.

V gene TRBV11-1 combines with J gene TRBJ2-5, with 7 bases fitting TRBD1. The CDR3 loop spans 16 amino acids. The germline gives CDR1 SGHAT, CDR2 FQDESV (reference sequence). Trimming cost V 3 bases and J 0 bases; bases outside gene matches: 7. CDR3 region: CASSFGQVSNQETQYF. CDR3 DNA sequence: TGTGCCAGCAGCTTCGGACAGGTGTCAAACCAAGAGACCCAGTACTTC.

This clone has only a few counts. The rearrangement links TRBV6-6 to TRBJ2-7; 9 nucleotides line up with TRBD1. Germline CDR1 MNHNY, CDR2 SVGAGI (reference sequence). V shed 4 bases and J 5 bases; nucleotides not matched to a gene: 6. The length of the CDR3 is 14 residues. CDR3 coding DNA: TGTGCCAGCAGTTTCCCCGGGACAGGGAACGAGCAGTACTTC. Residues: CASSFPGTGNEQYF.

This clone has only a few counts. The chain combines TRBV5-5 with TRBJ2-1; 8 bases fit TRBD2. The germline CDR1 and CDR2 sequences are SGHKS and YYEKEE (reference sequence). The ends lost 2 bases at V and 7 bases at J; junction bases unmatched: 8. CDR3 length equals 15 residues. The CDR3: CASSFLPGGPNEQFF. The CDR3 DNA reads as TGTGCCAGCAGCTTTTTACCGGGGGGGCCGAATGAGCAGTTCTTC.

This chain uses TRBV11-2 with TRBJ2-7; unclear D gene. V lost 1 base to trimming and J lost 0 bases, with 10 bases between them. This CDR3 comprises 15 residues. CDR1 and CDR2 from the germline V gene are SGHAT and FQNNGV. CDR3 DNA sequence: TGTGCCAGCAGCTTAGGGGCTGCGAGCTCCTACGAGCAGTACTTC. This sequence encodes CASSLGAASSYEQYF. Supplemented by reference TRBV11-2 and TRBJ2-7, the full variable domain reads EAGVAQSPRYKIIEKRQSVAFWCNPISGHATLYWYQQILGQGPKLLIQFQNNGVVDDSQLPKDRFSAERLKGVDSTLKIQPAKLEDSAVYLCASSLGAASSYEQYFGPGTRLTVT.

In nucleotides, the CDR3 is TGTGCCAGCGGGCGACTAGCGGGGAACAATGAGCAGTTCTTC. Amino acid sequence: CASGRLAGNNEQFF. The V call is TRBV6-4, the J call TRBJ2-1; 11 positions match TRBD2. Looked up from germline, CDR1 is MRHNA and CDR2 is SNTAGT. CDR3 size: 14 residues. Trimming cost V 8 bases and J 5 bases; bases outside gene matches: 5.

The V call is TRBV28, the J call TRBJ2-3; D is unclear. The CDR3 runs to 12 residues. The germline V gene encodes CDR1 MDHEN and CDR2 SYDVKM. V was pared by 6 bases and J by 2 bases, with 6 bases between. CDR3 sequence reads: CASRQFTDTQYF. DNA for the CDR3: TGTGCCAGCAGACAGTTCACAGATACGCAGTATTTT.

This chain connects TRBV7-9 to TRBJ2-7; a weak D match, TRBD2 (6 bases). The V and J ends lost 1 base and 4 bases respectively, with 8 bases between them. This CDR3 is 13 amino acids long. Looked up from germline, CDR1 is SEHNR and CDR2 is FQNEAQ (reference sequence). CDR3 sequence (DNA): TGTGCCAGCAGCTTAGTGCGGGGTTACGAGCAGTACTTC. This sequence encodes CASSLVRGYEQYF.

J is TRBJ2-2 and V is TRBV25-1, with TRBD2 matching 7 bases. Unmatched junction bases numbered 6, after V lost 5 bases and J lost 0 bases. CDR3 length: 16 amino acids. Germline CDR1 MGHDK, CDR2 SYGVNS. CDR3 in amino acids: CASSFSGGANTGELFF. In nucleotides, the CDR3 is TGTGCCAGCAGTTTTTCGGGAGGAGCGAACACCGGGGAGCTGTTTTTT.